This T cell receptor beta chain originates from a study of radiotherapy plus CTLA-4 blockade in lung cancer. The count of this clone is one. Data came from immunoSEQ multiplex PCR; TCRdb stores just in-frame clones and leaves some out. The data contain 110,000 or so clones, about 83% of them seen just once; the ten biggest clones take up about 5.2%. This material consisted of peripheral blood, taken from a patient treated with radiotherapy plus ipilimumab. This receptor was obtained from a human donor with non-small cell lung cancer who had a partial response to radiotherapy plus ipilimumab.

The CDR3 DNA follows: TGTGCCAGCAGCCAGGGTGCCGGTCAGCCCCAGCATTTT. Translated, it gives CASSQGAGQPQHF. V is TRBV5-4 and J is TRBJ1-5; D possibly corresponds to TRBD1 (5 bases). The germline CDR1 and CDR2 sequences are SGHNT and YYREEE (reference sequence). The CDR3 length is 13 residues. Trimming left V 4 bases short and J 6 bases short, with 11 bases between. Variable domain in full (rest from reference TRBV5-4 and TRBJ1-5): ETGVTQSPTHLIKTRGQQVTLRCSSQSGHNTVSWYQQALGQGPQFIFQYYREEENGRGNFPPRFSGLQFPNYSSELNVNALELDDSALYLCASSQGAGQPQHFGDGTRLSIL.